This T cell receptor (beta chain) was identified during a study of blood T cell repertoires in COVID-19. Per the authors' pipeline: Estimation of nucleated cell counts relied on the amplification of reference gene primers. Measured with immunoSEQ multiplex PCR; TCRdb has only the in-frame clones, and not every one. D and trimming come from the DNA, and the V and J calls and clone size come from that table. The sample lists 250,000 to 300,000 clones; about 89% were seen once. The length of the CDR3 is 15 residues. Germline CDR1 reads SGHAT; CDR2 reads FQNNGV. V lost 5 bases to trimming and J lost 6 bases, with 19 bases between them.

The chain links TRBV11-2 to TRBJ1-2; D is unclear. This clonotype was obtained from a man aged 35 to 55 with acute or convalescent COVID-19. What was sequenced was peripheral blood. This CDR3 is CASSPLAGPADGYTF. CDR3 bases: TGTGCCAGCAGCCCTTTAGCGGGCCCTGCGGATGGCTACACCTTC.